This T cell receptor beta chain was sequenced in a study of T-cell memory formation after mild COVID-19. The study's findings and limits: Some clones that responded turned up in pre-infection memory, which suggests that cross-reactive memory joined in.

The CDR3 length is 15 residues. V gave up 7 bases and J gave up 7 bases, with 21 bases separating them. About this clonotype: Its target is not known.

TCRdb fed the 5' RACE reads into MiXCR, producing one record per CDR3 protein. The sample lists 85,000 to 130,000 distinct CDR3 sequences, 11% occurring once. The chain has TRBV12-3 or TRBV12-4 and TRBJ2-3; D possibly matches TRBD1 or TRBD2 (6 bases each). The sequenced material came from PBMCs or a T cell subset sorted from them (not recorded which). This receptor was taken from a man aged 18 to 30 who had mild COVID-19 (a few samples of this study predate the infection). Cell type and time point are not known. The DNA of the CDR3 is TGTGCCAGCATTCCCGACCCCGGGGGCGGATATACGCAGTATTTT. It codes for CASIPDPGGGYTQYF.